This TCR beta chain was obtained from a study of cytotoxic CD8 clonotypes in ibrutinib-treated CLL. Turning to the study itself: The taking of response samples occurred after a median roughly 12 months of treatment, with a range of 6 to 36. Broader study findings: Clonality was higher at baseline than in age-matched healthy donors and tracked circulating CD8+ T-cell counts. Having risen at ibrutinib response, clonality had fallen back toward baseline by progression.

Assay used: immunoSEQ multiplex PCR; TCRdb lists only in-frame clones, some missing. The profile shows about 130,000 clones, around 84% of them singletons. The V gene end was trimmed by 3 bases and the J gene end by 4 bases; junction bases not matched to a gene: 9. The CDR3 has 15 residues. Germline values: CDR1 SGHNT, CDR2 YYREEE (reference sequence). In regard to this clone: Its antigen is currently unknown.

This TCR was recovered from a human donor with chronic lymphocytic leukemia. V usage is TRBV5-4 and J usage is TRBJ2-5, with 7 bases aligning to TRBD2. The sequencing used PBMCs, collected after 24 months of ibrutinib treatment. The CDR3 sequence: CASSSARGGRETQYF. DNA of the CDR3: TGTGCCAGCAGCTCCGCTAGGGGAGGGAGAGAGACCCAGTACTTC.